Listed below are T cell receptor beta chains from one sample, sequenced in a study of cytomegalovirus exposure and HLA in healthy donors. Data came from immunoSEQ multiplex PCR; TCRdb stores just in-frame clones and leaves some out. The repertoire holds around 130,000 clones, roughly 72% seen once, with roughly 1.8% in the top ten. Input material: PBMCs. The origin of the receptors is a woman aged 45-65 years in good health and CMV-seronegative. CDR3s include the opening cysteine and the closing phenylalanine or tryptophan. D genes are given only for firm matches. Part of the rows lack a size; the others show once, few, many or a class for expanded clones.

V gene: TRBV30; J gene: TRBJ2-3; clone size: -; CDR3 length: 13; D gene: -; CDR3 DNA: TGTGCCTGGAATCGGGGGAGCGCAGATACGCAGTATTTT; CDR3 protein: CAWNRGSADTQYF
V gene: TRBV28; J gene: TRBJ2-1; clone size: -; CDR3 length: 16; D gene: TRBD2; CDR3 DNA: TGTGCCAGCATGAAGTCGCGGGAGGGCCTCCACAATGAGCAGTTCTTC; CDR3 protein: CASMKSREGLHNEQFF
V gene: TRBV6-1; J gene: TRBJ1-5; clone size: -; CDR3 length: 12; D gene: TRBD1; CDR3 DNA: TGTGCCAGAGGACAGGGCAATCAGCCCCAGCATTTT; CDR3 protein: CARGQGNQPQHF
V gene: TRBV4-1; J gene: TRBJ1-1; clone size: -; CDR3 length: 14; D gene: TRBD1; CDR3 DNA: TGCGCCAGCAGCCACCCAGGGGGGAACACTGAAGCTTTCTTT; CDR3 protein: CASSHPGGNTEAFF
V gene: TRBV14; J gene: TRBJ2-3; clone size: once; CDR3 length: 16; D gene: TRBD2; CDR3 DNA: TGTGCCAGCAGCCCCACTAGCGGGATAATCACAGATACGCAGTATTTT; CDR3 protein: CASSPTSGIITDTQYF
V gene: TRBV5-1; J gene: TRBJ2-7; clone size: -; CDR3 length: 12; D gene: -; CDR3 DNA: TGCGCCAGCAGCTTTAGTTCCTACGAGCAGTACTTC; CDR3 protein: CASSFSSYEQYF
V gene: TRBV2; J gene: TRBJ1-4; clone size: -; CDR3 length: 17; D gene: -; CDR3 DNA: TGTGCCAGCAGTGCTTCTCAGACACAGGCGGTTAATGAAAAACTGTTTTTT; CDR3 protein: CASSASQTQAVNEKLFF
V gene: TRBV6-6; J gene: TRBJ2-7; clone size: -; CDR3 length: 13; D gene: -; CDR3 DNA: TGTGCCAGCAGTTATGCAGGTTCCCACGAGCAGTACTTC; CDR3 protein: CASSYAGSHEQYF
V gene: TRBV7-3; J gene: TRBJ1-3; clone size: -; CDR3 length: 15; D gene: TRBD1; CDR3 DNA: TGTGCCAGCAGCTTAACGGGGACAGCTGGAAACACCATATATTTT; CDR3 protein: CASSLTGTAGNTIYF
V gene: TRBV7-9; J gene: TRBJ1-1; clone size: -; CDR3 length: 15; D gene: TRBD1; CDR3 DNA: TGTGCCAGCAGCCAATGGGGACAGTCGATGACTGAAGCTTTCTTT; CDR3 protein: CASSQWGQSMTEAFF
V gene: TRBV30; J gene: TRBJ2-7; clone size: -; CDR3 length: 12; D gene: -; CDR3 DNA: TGTGCCTGGAACCAGGGGATCGACGAGCAGTACTTC; CDR3 protein: CAWNQGIDEQYF
V gene: TRBV6-5; J gene: TRBJ2-6; clone size: once; CDR3 length: 14; D gene: -; CDR3 DNA: TGTGCCAGCAGCCCCGGTGGTGGGGCCAACGTCCTGACTTTC; CDR3 protein: CASSPGGGANVLTF
V gene: TRBV7-3; J gene: TRBJ2-7; clone size: -; CDR3 length: 15; D gene: TRBD2; CDR3 DNA: TGTGCCAGCAGCCAATCGGGACTAGCGGGAGCCGAGCAGTACTTC; CDR3 protein: CASSQSGLAGAEQYF
V gene: TRBV7-8; J gene: TRBJ2-3; clone size: -; CDR3 length: 16; D gene: -; CDR3 DNA: TGTGCCAGCAGCCCAAGCCGTACGGGGATCACAGATACGCAGTATTTT; CDR3 protein: CASSPSRTGITDTQYF
V gene: TRBV5-4; J gene: TRBJ2-7; clone size: -; CDR3 length: 14; D gene: TRBD1; CDR3 DNA: TGTGCCAGCAGCCCGACAGGGGGGAACTACGAGCAGTACTTC; CDR3 protein: CASSPTGGNYEQYF
V gene: TRBV5-1; J gene: TRBJ2-1; clone size: -; CDR3 length: 15; D gene: -; CDR3 DNA: TGCGCCAGCAGCCCCGAAGACAGATATTACAATGAGCAGTTCTTC; CDR3 protein: CASSPEDRYYNEQFF
V gene: TRBV5-5; J gene: TRBJ1-4; clone size: -; CDR3 length: 15; D gene: TRBD1; CDR3 DNA: TGTGCCAGCAAAGGCTACCAGGGGGCAAATGAAAAACTGTTTTTT; CDR3 protein: CASKGYQGANEKLFF
V gene: TRBV6-6; J gene: TRBJ1-3; clone size: -; CDR3 length: 15; D gene: -; CDR3 DNA: TGTGCCAGCAGTTATGTGGCCTCCCCTGGAAACACCATATATTTT; CDR3 protein: CASSYVASPGNTIYF
V gene: TRBV30; J gene: TRBJ1-5; clone size: once; CDR3 length: 13; D gene: TRBD1; CDR3 DNA: TGTGCCTGGAGGGGACAGGGCAATCAGCCCCAGCATTTT; CDR3 protein: CAWRGQGNQPQHF
V gene: TRBV30; J gene: TRBJ1-1; clone size: -; CDR3 length: 13; D gene: -; CDR3 DNA: TGTGCCTGGAGCCCGGGTTCGGATACTGAAGCTTTCTTT; CDR3 protein: CAWSPGSDTEAFF
V gene: TRBV7-2; J gene: TRBJ2-7; clone size: -; CDR3 length: 14; D gene: TRBD1; CDR3 DNA: TGTGCCAGCAGCTTACGACAGGGGGCGTGCGAGCAGTACTTC; CDR3 protein: CASSLRQGACEQYF
V gene: TRBV2; J gene: TRBJ1-2; clone size: -; CDR3 length: 15; D gene: -; CDR3 DNA: TGTGCCATGGCTCAGCAGCGAGGGCGGAACTATGGCTACACCTTC; CDR3 protein: CAMAQQRGRNYGYTF
V gene: TRBV2; J gene: TRBJ1-2; clone size: -; CDR3 length: 14; D gene: TRBD1; CDR3 DNA: TGTGCCAATACGGACAGGTCCTTTCTTCGTGGCTACACCTTC; CDR3 protein: CANTDRSFLRGYTF
V gene: TRBV9; J gene: TRBJ1-1; clone size: -; CDR3 length: 15; D gene: TRBD1; CDR3 DNA: TGTGCCAGCAGCGCGGGGGACAGGGTCGGCACTGAAGCTTTCTTT; CDR3 protein: CASSAGDRVGTEAFF
V gene: TRBV6-4; J gene: TRBJ2-2; clone size: -; CDR3 length: 14; D gene: -; CDR3 DNA: TGTGCCAGCAGTGACTCGGCGGGGGCGGGGGAGCTGTTTTTT; CDR3 protein: CASSDSAGAGELFF
V gene: TRBV4-3; J gene: TRBJ1-2; clone size: few; CDR3 length: 16; D gene: TRBD1; CDR3 DNA: TGCGCCAGCAGCCAAGTATTCCCAGGGGGCGCCTATGGCTACACCTTC; CDR3 protein: CASSQVFPGGAYGYTF
V gene: TRBV19; J gene: TRBJ1-1; clone size: -; CDR3 length: 15; D gene: TRBD1; CDR3 DNA: TGTGGATCAGTCAGGGGGCCAGGGATGAACACTGAAGCTTTCTTT; CDR3 protein: CGSVRGPGMNTEAFF
V gene: TRBV5-1; J gene: TRBJ1-2; clone size: -; CDR3 length: 15; D gene: TRBD1; CDR3 DNA: TGCGCCAGCAGCTTCCGGACAGGGAGGAACTATGGCTACACCTTC; CDR3 protein: CASSFRTGRNYGYTF
V gene: TRBV5-1; J gene: TRBJ2-2; clone size: -; CDR3 length: 18; D gene: TRBD1; CDR3 DNA: TGCGCCAGCAGCTTCGGGACAGCCGTGGGGGATTACACCGGGGAGCTGTTTTTT; CDR3 protein: CASSFGTAVGDYTGELFF
V gene: TRBV19; J gene: TRBJ1-4; clone size: -; CDR3 length: 13; D gene: -; CDR3 DNA: TGTGCCAGTAGTGTCGGGACAACTGAAAAACTGTTTTTT; CDR3 protein: CASSVGTTEKLFF
V gene: TRBV6-1; J gene: TRBJ1-1; clone size: few; CDR3 length: 13; D gene: -; CDR3 DNA: TGTGCTGAGGGATTGGCGGTGAACACTGAAGCTTTCTTT; CDR3 protein: CAEGLAVNTEAFF
V gene: TRBV4-1; J gene: TRBJ2-7; clone size: -; CDR3 length: 15; D gene: TRBD1; CDR3 DNA: TGCGCCAGCAGCCTTCAGACAGGGGGCTACTACGAGCAGTACTTC; CDR3 protein: CASSLQTGGYYEQYF
V gene: TRBV6-1; J gene: TRBJ2-5; clone size: -; CDR3 length: 13; D gene: TRBD2; CDR3 DNA: TGTGCCATACTTAGCGGGAGGGAAGAGACCCAGTACTTC; CDR3 protein: CAILSGREETQYF
V gene: TRBV7-7; J gene: TRBJ2-5; clone size: -; CDR3 length: 18; D gene: TRBD1; CDR3 DNA: TGTGCTAGCAGCCCCAATATAGGGACCGGGACAGGGGTGCAGACCCAGTACTTC; CDR3 protein: CASSPNIGTGTGVQTQYF
V gene: TRBV27; J gene: TRBJ2-1; clone size: -; CDR3 length: 17; D gene: -; CDR3 DNA: TGTGCCAGCAGTTTATATGCGAGCCGCGCCAGGGGTAATGAGCAGTTCTTC; CDR3 protein: CASSLYASRARGNEQFF
V gene: TRBV7-2; J gene: TRBJ1-1; clone size: -; CDR3 length: 13; D gene: -; CDR3 DNA: TGTGCCAGCAGCTTAGCGACAATGGATGAAGCTTTCTTT; CDR3 protein: CASSLATMDEAFF
V gene: TRBV6-6; J gene: TRBJ1-2; clone size: -; CDR3 length: 16; D gene: TRBD1; CDR3 DNA: TGTGCCAGCAGTTACCCGGGACAGGGGGCAGATTATGGCTACACCTTC; CDR3 protein: CASSYPGQGADYGYTF
V gene: TRBV11-2; J gene: TRBJ2-7; clone size: -; CDR3 length: 13; D gene: -; CDR3 DNA: TGTGCCAGCAGCTTAGGAGAGAGCTACGAGCAGTACTTC; CDR3 protein: CASSLGESYEQYF
V gene: TRBV5-4; J gene: TRBJ2-7; clone size: -; CDR3 length: 14; D gene: TRBD2; CDR3 DNA: TGTGCCAGCAGCTTAAAGCGGGAGAACCACGAGCAGTACTTC; CDR3 protein: CASSLKRENHEQYF
V gene: TRBV6-5; J gene: TRBJ1-1; clone size: -; CDR3 length: 14; D gene: -; CDR3 DNA: TGTGCCAGCAGTTACTCGAGGCGGGGGACTGAAGCTTTCTTT; CDR3 protein: CASSYSRRGTEAFF
V gene: TRBV19; J gene: TRBJ2-1; clone size: -; CDR3 length: 16; D gene: TRBD2; CDR3 DNA: TGTGCCAGTGGGGGGCTAGCGGGAGGATCGTACAATGAGCAGTTCTTC; CDR3 protein: CASGGLAGGSYNEQFF
V gene: TRBV27; J gene: TRBJ2-5; clone size: -; CDR3 length: 15; D gene: -; CDR3 DNA: TGTGCCAGCAGTTTGGGGGGACTGGTCCAAGAGACCCAGTACTTC; CDR3 protein: CASSLGGLVQETQYF
V gene: TRBV28; J gene: TRBJ2-3; clone size: once; CDR3 length: 13; D gene: TRBD2; CDR3 DNA: TGTGCCAGCAAGACTAGCGTCACAGATACGCAGTATTTT; CDR3 protein: CASKTSVTDTQYF
V gene: TRBV7-9; J gene: TRBJ2-7; clone size: -; CDR3 length: 13; D gene: -; CDR3 DNA: TGTGCCAGCACCCCAAGCGTCTCCTACGAGCAGTACTTC; CDR3 protein: CASTPSVSYEQYF
V gene: TRBV20-1; J gene: TRBJ2-7; clone size: -; CDR3 length: 11; D gene: -; CDR3 DNA: TGCAGTGCTACTAGCGCCTACGAGCAGTACTTC; CDR3 protein: CSATSAYEQYF
V gene: TRBV7-9; J gene: TRBJ2-1; clone size: -; CDR3 length: 16; D gene: -; CDR3 DNA: TGTGCCAGCAGCTTCGGTCAGGCATACCCTGGGAATGAGCAGTTCTTC; CDR3 protein: CASSFGQAYPGNEQFF
V gene: TRBV5-4; J gene: TRBJ1-1; clone size: -; CDR3 length: 15; D gene: TRBD1; CDR3 DNA: TGTGCCAGCAGCTTCAGTAACAGGGGGAACACTGAAGCTTTCTTT; CDR3 protein: CASSFSNRGNTEAFF
V gene: TRBV6-5; J gene: TRBJ1-4; clone size: -; CDR3 length: 13; D gene: -; CDR3 DNA: TGTGCCATTGCACGTTCGGTAGCTGAAAAACTGTTTTTT; CDR3 protein: CAIARSVAEKLFF
V gene: TRBV6-6; J gene: TRBJ2-3; clone size: -; CDR3 length: 15; D gene: TRBD2; CDR3 DNA: TGTGCCAGCAGTCTAAATAGCGGGAGCGGGGATACGCAGTATTTT; CDR3 protein: CASSLNSGSGDTQYF
V gene: TRBV18; J gene: TRBJ1-1; clone size: once; CDR3 length: 15; D gene: TRBD1; CDR3 DNA: TGTGCCAGCTCAACGGACAGGCCAACAAACACTGAAGCTTTCTTT; CDR3 protein: CASSTDRPTNTEAFF
V gene: TRBV7-2; J gene: TRBJ2-7; clone size: -; CDR3 length: 16; D gene: TRBD2; CDR3 DNA: TGTGCCAGCAGCTTAGTTGCGGGACTAGGAACGGGTGAGCAGTACTTC; CDR3 protein: CASSLVAGLGTGEQYF
V gene: TRBV2; J gene: TRBJ1-1; clone size: few; CDR3 length: 14; D gene: TRBD1; CDR3 DNA: TGTGCCAGCAGTGGACAGGGGGCGAGGACTGAAGATTTCTTT; CDR3 protein: CASSGQGARTEDFF
V gene: TRBV5-6; J gene: TRBJ1-2; clone size: -; CDR3 length: 14; D gene: -; CDR3 DNA: TGTGCCAGCAGCTTGGCCCACCAGGGCTCTGGCTACACCTTC; CDR3 protein: CASSLAHQGSGYTF
V gene: TRBV10-3; J gene: TRBJ1-3; clone size: -; CDR3 length: 13; D gene: -; CDR3 DNA: TGTGCCTCGGGAGGCATCTCTGGAAACACCATATATTTT; CDR3 protein: CASGGISGNTIYF
V gene: TRBV15; J gene: TRBJ2-3; clone size: -; CDR3 length: 14; D gene: -; CDR3 DNA: TGTGCCACCAGCAGAGGGCAGTCTACAGATACGCAGTATTTT; CDR3 protein: CATSRGQSTDTQYF
V gene: TRBV7-3; J gene: TRBJ1-1; clone size: -; CDR3 length: 13; D gene: -; CDR3 DNA: TGTGCCAGCAGCCGGGGGGGGGCGGGTGAAGCTTTCTTT; CDR3 protein: CASSRGGAGEAFF
V gene: TRBV6-6; J gene: TRBJ2-7; clone size: -; CDR3 length: 15; D gene: -; CDR3 DNA: TGTGCCAGCAGTTACTCGAGGGCTAGCGCAGGAGAGCAGTACTTC; CDR3 protein: CASSYSRASAGEQYF
V gene: TRBV27; J gene: TRBJ2-7; clone size: once; CDR3 length: 17; D gene: TRBD2; CDR3 DNA: TGTGCCAGCAACAAAGGGATGGGACTAGCGGGGGGGGACGAGCAGTACTTC; CDR3 protein: CASNKGMGLAGGDEQYF
V gene: TRBV9; J gene: TRBJ2-5; clone size: -; CDR3 length: 14; D gene: TRBD2; CDR3 DNA: TGTGCCAGCAGCGTATTAGCGGGAGAGGAGACCCAGTACTTC; CDR3 protein: CASSVLAGEETQYF